Described below is a single T cell receptor (beta chain) sequence and its context. As yet, its antigen is unknown. The entry originates in a study of cytomegalovirus exposure and HLA in healthy donors. General observations from the study: Accurate HLA-A and HLA-B prediction from TCR beta sequences was reported for most subjects.

There are 16 residues in the CDR3. Trimming removed 3 bases at V and 0 bases at J, with 12 bases between. Germline V lookup: CDR1 SGHNT, CDR2 YYREEE (reference sequence). PCR employed 60 Vbeta and 13 Jbeta primers. The method was immunoSEQ multiplex PCR; TCRdb's version includes in-frame clones alone and lacks a portion of them. The sample lists 90,000 or so clones; about three quarters were seen once. The receptor was isolated from a boy between 10 and 17 years old in good health and CMV-seronegative. This chain connects TRBV5-4 to TRBJ2-2; TRBD2 might be the D (6 bases). Specimen: PBMCs. CDR3: CASSWDSLANTGELFF. The DNA of the CDR3 is TGTGCCAGCAGCTGGGACTCCCTCGCGAACACCGGGGAGCTGTTTTTT.